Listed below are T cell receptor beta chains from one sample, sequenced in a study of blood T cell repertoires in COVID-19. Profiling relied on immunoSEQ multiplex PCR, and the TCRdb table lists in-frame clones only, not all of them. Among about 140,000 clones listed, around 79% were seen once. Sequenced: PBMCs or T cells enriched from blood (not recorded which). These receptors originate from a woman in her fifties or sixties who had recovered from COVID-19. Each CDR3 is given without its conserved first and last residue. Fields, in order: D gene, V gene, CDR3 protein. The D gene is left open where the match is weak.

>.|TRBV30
AWSVGGTGELF
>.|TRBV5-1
ASSLSTDTQY
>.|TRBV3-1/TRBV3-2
ASSQLGRGEKLF
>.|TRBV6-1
ASSEARVRANTEAF
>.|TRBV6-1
ASSERLANEQF
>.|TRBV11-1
ASSRVGASYEQY
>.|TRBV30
AWSVQLGDTIY
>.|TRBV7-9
ASSLGQGLSYEQY
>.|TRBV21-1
ASSKALCTSRAYEQY
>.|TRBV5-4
AIRKQSGESPLH
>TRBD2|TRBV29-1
SVRPSGNSDTQY
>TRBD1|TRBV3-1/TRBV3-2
ASSHPPPGQGMNTEAF
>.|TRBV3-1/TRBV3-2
ASSQGQGSYEQY
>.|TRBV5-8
ASSLGLIEQF
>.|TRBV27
ASSQTHYDTEAF
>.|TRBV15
ATSRGGQGKGEAF
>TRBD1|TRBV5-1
ASSGRDSGSGNTIY
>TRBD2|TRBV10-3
ATTSSGRANTGELF
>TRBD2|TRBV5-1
ASSRLAGPTDTQY
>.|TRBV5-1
ASSLGSPANYGYT
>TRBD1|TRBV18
ASSQDGQGALYT
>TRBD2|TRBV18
ASSISGDSTDTQY
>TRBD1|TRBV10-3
AISEPTGNYEQY
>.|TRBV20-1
SASFGPSTDTQY
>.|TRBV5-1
ASSLEGYTGELF
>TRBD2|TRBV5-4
ASSPRGGATYEQY
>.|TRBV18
ASSPQDKPNYGYT
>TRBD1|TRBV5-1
ASSSRDRGQDTQY
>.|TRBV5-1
ASSFFPGTDTQY
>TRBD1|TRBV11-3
ASSADRVTQY
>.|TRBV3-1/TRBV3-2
ASSGGGGQPQH
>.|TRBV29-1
SVEGTTNEQF
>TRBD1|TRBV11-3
ASSPNPGTGFRNTIY
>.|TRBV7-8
ASSQDLTPAASNQPQH
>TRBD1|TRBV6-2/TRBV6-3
ASSTTGGKAGYT
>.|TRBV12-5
ASGPGGVSEAF
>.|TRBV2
ASRRGGTNEQF
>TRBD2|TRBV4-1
ASSQGLAGAARRNEQF
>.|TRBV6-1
ASSEGGNSPLH
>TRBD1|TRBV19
ASTTRGDRVGNTEAF
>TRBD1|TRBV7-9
ASSLARTGTNTEAF
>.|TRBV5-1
ASSLGLAETQY
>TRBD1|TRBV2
ASRNRGHYGYT
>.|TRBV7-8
ASTRGGDRPTGELF
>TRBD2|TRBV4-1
ASSQALGGGLSYEQY
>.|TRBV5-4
ASSLDSGQPQH
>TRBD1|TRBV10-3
AISESDRPNEKLF
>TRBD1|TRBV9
ASTPGGGVTYNEQF
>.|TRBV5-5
ASSPGQVGEKLF
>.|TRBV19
ASRRGAGGSNQPQH
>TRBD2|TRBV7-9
ASNGGGFTDTQY
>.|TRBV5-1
ASSDTQVNYT
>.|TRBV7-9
ASSWADSYEQY